This T cell receptor beta chain appears in the sequencing data of a study of blood T cell repertoires in COVID-19. Study-level information: The study drew acute and convalescent COVID-19 samples from the United States, Italy and Spain. The cDNA or gDNA used as material had been derived from T cells, B-cell-depleted T cells, or PBMCs.

CDR1 is MNHNY and CDR2 is SVGAGI in the germline V gene (reference sequence). This CDR3 has 15 amino acids. The V and J ends lost 2 bases and 4 bases respectively, with 11 bases between them. The table came from immunoSEQ multiplex PCR; TCRdb's copy has only in-frame clones and leaves some out. The table has 130,000 to 150,000 clones, around four fifths seen once. V gene TRBV6-6 combines with J gene TRBJ1-4; D is perhaps TRBD1 (5 bases). This sequence was found in a woman aged 40 to 49 with active or convalescent COVID-19. The specimen was peripheral blood. The CDR3 coding sequence is TGTGCCAGCAGTTACGGGGCAGGCTATAATGAAAAACTGTTTTTT. Amino acid sequence: CASSYGAGYNEKLFF.